These 23 T cell receptor beta chains originate from one sample sequenced in a study of T-cell memory formation after mild COVID-19. Via MiXCR, TCRdb re-called the 5' RACE reads, giving one row per CDR3 protein. The table has hundreds of thousands of distinct CDR3 sequences, 15% to 20% seen once; the top ten hold around 8.1%. Source material: PBMCs or a T cell subset sorted from them (not recorded which). Source of these receptors: an adult woman who had mild COVID-19 (a few samples of this study predate the infection). Cell type and time point are not known.

The table lists this clonotype with a few counts. A junction boundary mismatches the germline segment, possibly from a read error. The chain carries TRBV7-7 and TRBJ2-1; D is perhaps TRBD2 (5 bases). The CDR3 loop spans 13 amino acids. CDR1 and CDR2 (germline): SSHAT, FNYEAQ (reference sequence). The CDR3 nucleotides read TGTGCTAGCAGCTTAGGCGTTAGCGATGAGCAGTTCTTC. Its protein is CASSLGVSDEQFF.

This clonotype turned up a few times. The V call is TRBV4-1, the J call TRBJ1-1; D gene unclear. Germline V gene sequence: CDR1 MGHRA, CDR2 YSYEKL. This CDR3 comprises 14 residues. V was trimmed by 4 bases and J by 0 bases, leaving 9 bases between them. As DNA, the CDR3 is TGCGCCAGCAGCCCTCGAGTCGTGAACACTGAAGCTTTCTTT. Translation: CASSPRVVNTEAFF.

The chain uses TRBV14 and TRBJ1-1; D might be TRBD1 (5 bases). Trimming left V 4 bases short and J 7 bases short, with 13 bases between. This CDR3 is built from 13 residues. Germline CDR1 is SGHDN and CDR2 is FVKESK. The CDR3 here is CASSLGTILEAFF. CDR3 nucleotide sequence: TGTGCCAGCAGCCTTGGGACGATTCTTGAAGCTTTCTTT.

In this sample, this clonotype turned up a few times. The V gene is TRBV12-3 or TRBV12-4, the J gene TRBJ1-1; D possibly corresponds to TRBD1 (5 bases). The CDR3 length is 15 residues. Trimming removed 4 bases from V and 5 bases from J, with 17 bases in between. For the CDR3, the DNA is TGTGCCAGCAGTTCCCCCGGGGGGGGAAAGACTGAAGCTTTCTTT. Translation: CASSSPGGGKTEAFF.

The chain uses TRBV5-1 and TRBJ1-1, with 7 bases fitting TRBD1. The CDR3 runs to 14 residues. V lost 2 bases to trimming and J lost 3 bases; unmatched junction nucleotides: 4. CDR1 SGHRS and CDR2 YFSETQ come from the germline V gene. CDR3 nucleotide sequence: TGCGCCAGCAGCTTTAGTACAGGGGACACTGAAGCTTTCTTT. This gives the protein CASSFSTGDTEAFF.

This clonotype has a handful of counts. The chain joins TRBV29-1 to TRBJ1-2; D is uncertain. V was trimmed by 2 bases and J by 4 bases, leaving 14 bases between them. Germline V gene sequence: CDR1 SQVTM, CDR2 ANQGSEA. This CDR3 is 14 amino acids long. CDR3 loop: CSVEIGMIPYGYTF. CDR3 nucleotides: TGCAGCGTTGAAATTGGGATGATCCCCTATGGCTACACCTTC.

Only a few counts were recorded for this clonotype. The chain carries TRBV5-1 and TRBJ2-5; weak D call: TRBD2 (5 bases). The CDR3 sequence is 15 residues long. The V and J ends lost 4 bases and 1 base respectively, with 14 bases between them. Germline CDR1 SGHRS, CDR2 YFSETQ. Here the CDR3 reads CASSPGNEAQETQYF. The CDR3 nucleotides read TGCGCCAGCAGCCCGGGGAACGAGGCCCAAGAGACCCAGTACTTC.

The chain has TRBV6-1 and TRBJ1-5; maybe TRBD1 (6 bases). Germline CDR1 is MNHNS and CDR2 is SASEGT. The CDR3 sequence is 13 residues long. The germline V and J ends were trimmed by 6 bases and 9 bases, with 15 bases remaining between them. CDR3 coding DNA: TGTGCCAGCAGGGATGCCGGGGGCTGGCCCCAGCATTTT. Amino acids: CASRDAGGWPQHF.

V gene TRBV2 combines with J gene TRBJ2-3, with TRBD1 matching 12 bases. The V gene end was trimmed by 6 bases and the J gene end by 4 bases; junction bases not matched to a gene: 2. This CDR3 has 14 amino acids. Germline V gives CDR1 SNHLY, CDR2 FYNNEI. This CDR3 is CASRRDRGPDTQYF. The CDR3 nucleotides are TGTGCCAGCAGGAGGGACAGGGGGCCAGATACGCAGTATTTT.

There are a few counts of this clonotype. V and J are TRBV2 and TRBJ1-4, with a possible D match to TRBD1 (6 bases). The CDR3 is 13 residues long. Germline V gives CDR1 SNHLY, CDR2 FYNNEI. Trimming took 6 bases from V and 8 from J, leaving 13 bases between them. CDR3 sequence: CASRGQTLEKLFF. The CDR3 DNA sequence: TGTGCCAGCAGAGGACAGACCTTGGAAAAACTGTTTTTT.

The V gene is TRBV6-2 or TRBV6-3, the J gene TRBJ2-3; tentatively, D is TRBD1 (5 bases). From germline, CDR1 is MNHEY and CDR2 SVGEGT. This CDR3 region has 16 residues. V lost 4 bases and J lost 2, with 16 bases in between. The CDR3 DNA follows: TGTGCCAGCAGTTTACAGGTGATACCTTTCACAGATACGCAGTATTTT. As protein: CASSLQVIPFTDTQYF.

This clonotype was seen a handful of times. This sequence joins TRBV9 and TRBJ1-5; D possibly corresponds to TRBD1 (5 bases). The CDR3 length is 15 residues. Germline V gives CDR1 SGDLS, CDR2 YYNGEE. The V end was cut by 0 bases, the J end by 0 bases, with 7 bases between. CDR3 sequence (DNA): TGTGCCAGCAGCGTAGGGGGGTTTAGCAATCAGCCCCAGCATTTT. It codes for CASSVGGFSNQPQHF. Full variable domain (outside the CDR3, taken from reference TRBV9 and TRBJ1-5): DSGVTQTPKHLITATGQRVTLRCSPRSGDLSVYWYQQSLDQGLQFLIQYYNGEERAKGNILERFSAQQFPDLHSELNLSSLELGDSALYFCASSVGGFSNQPQHFGDGTRLSIL.

J is TRBJ1-2 and V is TRBV2, with D unclear. The CDR3 runs 13 residues. Between the trimmed V and J ends, which lost 4 bases and 2 bases, there was a span of 8 bases. Germline CDR1 is SNHLY and CDR2 is FYNNEI. Here the CDR3 reads CASSARQNYGYTF. CDR3 sequence (DNA): TGTGCCAGCAGTGCACGGCAGAACTATGGCTACACCTTC.

V and J are TRBV10-3 and TRBJ2-1; TRBD2 aligns across 9 bases. V dropped 10 bases and J dropped 8; count of bases not matched to a gene: 15. The CDR3 totals 15 residues. Germline loops: CDR1 ENHRY, CDR2 SYGVKD. The CDR3 nucleotides are TGTGCCAGTAGAAGCGCGGGACTAGCAGCCCATGAGCAGTTCTTC. Protein: CASRSAGLAAHEQFF.

This clonotype appeared many times. V and J are TRBV7-9 and TRBJ2-1; D is unresolved. The CDR3 contains 13 residues. V was clipped by 5 bases and J by 5 bases, with 10 bases between them. CDR1 is SEHNR and CDR2 is FQNEAQ in the germline V gene (reference sequence). The CDR3 spells CASSPWRNNEQFF. The CDR3 nucleotides are TGTGCCAGCAGCCCGTGGAGAAACAATGAGCAGTTCTTC.

The gene calls are TRBV12-3 or TRBV12-4 and TRBJ2-5, with D uncertain. The CDR3 sequence is 14 residues long. V was trimmed by 2 bases and J by 0 bases, leaving 7 bases between them. The CDR3 region has the DNA TGTGCCAGCAGTTTACTGGTGAACCAAGAGACCCAGTACTTC. It encodes CASSLLVNQETQYF.

This clonotype was detected only a few times. The chain uses TRBV29-1 and TRBJ2-1, with TRBD2 matching over 7 bases. The CDR3 runs 14 residues. V was clipped by 3 bases and J by 5 bases; unmatched bases: 7. CDR1 is SQVTM and CDR2 is ANQGSEA in the germline V gene. The CDR3 loop is CSVDAGVTHNEQFF. The CDR3 bases are TGCAGCGTTGACGCGGGAGTCACCCACAATGAGCAGTTCTTC.

This chain uses TRBV2 with TRBJ2-4; D is possibly TRBD1 (6 bases). CDR1 is SNHLY, CDR2 FYNNEI, per germline. Trimming took 3 bases from V and 8 from J, leaving 8 bases between them. This CDR3 spans 12 amino acids. The CDR3 DNA follows: TGTGCCAGCAGTGATGGGACACACATTCAGTACTTC. This sequence encodes CASSDGTHIQYF.

The CDR3 spells CAISETGGSGANVLTF. The CDR3 DNA reads TGTGCCATCAGTGAGACAGGGGGCTCTGGGGCCAACGTCCTGACTTTC. The V and J genes are TRBV10-3 and TRBJ2-6; 8 bases agree with TRBD1. V trimming: 2 bases; J trimming: 0 bases; junction bases outside the gene matches: 0. In germline, CDR1 is ENHRY, CDR2 SYGVKD. The CDR3 length is 16 residues.

This clonotype was counted between two and nine times. The CDR3 here is CASKTGDRGSYNEQFF. The CDR3 DNA is TGTGCCAGCAAGACGGGGGACAGGGGTTCCTACAATGAGCAGTTCTTC. This chain joins TRBV6-1 and TRBJ2-1; TRBD1 matches 10 bases. This CDR3 is built from 16 residues. The germline gives CDR1 MNHNS, CDR2 SASEGT. J was trimmed by 1 base and V by 7 bases; bases with no gene match: 7.

Here the CDR3 DNA reads TGCAGCGTTGAACTAGCGGGAGGATACGAGCAGTACTTC. This translates into CSVELAGGYEQYF. V is TRBV29-1 and J is TRBJ2-7, with 11 bases matching TRBD2. The germline gives CDR1 SQVTM, CDR2 ANQGSEA. The CDR3 extends over 13 amino acids. Unmatched junction bases numbered 1, after V lost 2 bases and J lost 4 bases.

A word on this clonotype: A much larger clonotype is one base distant, so this may be a read error. The chain combines TRBV20-1 with TRBJ2-7; tentatively, D is TRBD2 (7 bases). CDR3 size: 13 residues. Germline assignment: CDR1 DFQATT and CDR2 SNEGSKA (reference sequence). The CDR3, as DNA: TGCAGTGCTCCAACGGCAGGGGACTACGAGCTGTACTTC. Its translation is CSAPTAGDYELYF.

The rearrangement uses TRBV7-9 and TRBJ2-2; D possibly uses TRBD1 or TRBD2 (5 bases each). The V end lost 5 bases, the J end lost 0 bases, and 16 bases lay between the germline ends. The CDR3 is 17 residues long. From germline, CDR1 is SEHNR and CDR2 FQNEAQ (reference sequence). The DNA for the CDR3 is TGTGCCAGCAGCCCGAAGGGACCGCGTGCGAACACCGGGGAGCTGTTTTTT. Its translation is CASSPKGPRANTGELFF.